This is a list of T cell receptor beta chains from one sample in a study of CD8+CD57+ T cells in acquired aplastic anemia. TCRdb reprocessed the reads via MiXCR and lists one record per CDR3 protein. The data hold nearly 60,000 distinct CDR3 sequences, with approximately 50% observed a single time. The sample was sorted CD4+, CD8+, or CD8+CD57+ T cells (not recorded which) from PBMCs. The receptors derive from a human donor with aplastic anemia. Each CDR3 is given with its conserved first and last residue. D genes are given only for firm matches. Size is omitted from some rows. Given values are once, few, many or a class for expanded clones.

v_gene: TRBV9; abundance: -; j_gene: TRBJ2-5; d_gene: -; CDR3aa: CASSPPGAETQYF; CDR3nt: TGTGCCAGCAGCCCCCCCGGGGCGGAGACCCAGTACTTC
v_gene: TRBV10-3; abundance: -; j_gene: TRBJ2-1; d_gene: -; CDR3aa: CAISDNEQFF; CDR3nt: TGTGCCATCAGTGACAATGAGCAGTTCTTC
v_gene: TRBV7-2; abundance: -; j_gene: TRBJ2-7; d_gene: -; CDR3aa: CASSPFRSYEQYF; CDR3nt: TGTGCCAGCAGCCCATTTAGGTCCTACGAGCAGTACTTC
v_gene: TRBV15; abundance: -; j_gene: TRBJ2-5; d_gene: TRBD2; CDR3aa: CATRRLRGGGETQYF; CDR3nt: TGTGCCACCCGCCGGCTACGGGGGGGAGGTGAGACCCAGTACTTC
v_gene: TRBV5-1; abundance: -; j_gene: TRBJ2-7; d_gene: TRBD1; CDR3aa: CASTPTLGRGTYEQYF; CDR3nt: TGCGCCAGCACCCCTACCCTCGGCAGGGGGACCTACGAGCAGTACTTC
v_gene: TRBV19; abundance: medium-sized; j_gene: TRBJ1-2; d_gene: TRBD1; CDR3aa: CASSITGDYGYTF; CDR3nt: TGTGCCAGTAGTATCACAGGGGACTATGGCTACACCTTC
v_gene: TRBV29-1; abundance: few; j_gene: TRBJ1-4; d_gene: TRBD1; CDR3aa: CSVQLQGEAYEKLFF; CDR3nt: TGCAGCGTGCAACTACAGGGGGAAGCCTATGAAAAACTGTTTTTT
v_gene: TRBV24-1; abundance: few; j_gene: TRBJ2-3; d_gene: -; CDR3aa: CATSSKSGTQYF; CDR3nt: TGTGCCACCAGTTCGAAAAGCGGTACGCAGTATTTT
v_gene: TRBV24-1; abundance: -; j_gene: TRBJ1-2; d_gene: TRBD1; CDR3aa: CATSDTGPGQASYTF; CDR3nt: TGTGCCACCAGTGATACCGGACCGGGACAGGCCAGCTACACCTTC
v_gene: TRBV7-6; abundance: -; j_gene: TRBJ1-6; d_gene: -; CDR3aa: CASSPRWDSPLHF; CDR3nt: TGTGCCAGCAGCCCCCGATGGGATTCACCCCTCCACTTT
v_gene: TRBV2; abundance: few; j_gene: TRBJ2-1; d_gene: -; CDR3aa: CAIARRATTYNEQFF; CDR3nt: TGTGCCATCGCCCGGCGGGCGACTACCTACAATGAGCAGTTCTTC
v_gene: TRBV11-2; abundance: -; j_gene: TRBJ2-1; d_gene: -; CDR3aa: CASSLGAGTGFHEQFF; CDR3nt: TGTGCCAGCAGCTTAGGGGCCGGAACAGGGTTCCATGAGCAGTTCTTC
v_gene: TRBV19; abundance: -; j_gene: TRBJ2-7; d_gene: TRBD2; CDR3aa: CASSLRGDSSYEQYF; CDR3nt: TGTGCCAGTAGCCTACGGGGGGATAGCTCCTACGAGCAGTACTTC
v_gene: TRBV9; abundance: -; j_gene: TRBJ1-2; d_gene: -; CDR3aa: CASSVALGANYGYTF; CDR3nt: TGTGCCAGCAGCGTAGCTCTGGGGGCTAACTATGGCTACACCTTC
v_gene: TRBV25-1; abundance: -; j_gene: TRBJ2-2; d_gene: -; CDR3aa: CASSPGNTGELFF; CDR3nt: TGCGCCAGCAGTCCGGGAAACACCGGGGAGCTGTTTTTT
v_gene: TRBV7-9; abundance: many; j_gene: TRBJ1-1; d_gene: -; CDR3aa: CASSYQGHPEAFF; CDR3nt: TGTGCCAGCAGCTACCAGGGACATCCTGAAGCTTTCTTT
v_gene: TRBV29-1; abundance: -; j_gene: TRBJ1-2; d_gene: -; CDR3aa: CSVPLISGNYGYTF; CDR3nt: TGCAGCGTCCCTTTAATTAGCGGGAACTATGGCTACACCTTC
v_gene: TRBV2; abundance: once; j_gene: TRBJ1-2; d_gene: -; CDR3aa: CASSPTGHRDYGYTF; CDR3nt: TGTGCCAGCAGTCCAACAGGGCATCGGGACTATGGCTACACCTTC
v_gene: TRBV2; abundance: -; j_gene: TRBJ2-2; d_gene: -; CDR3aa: CASSLRTSNTGELFF; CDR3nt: TGTGCCAGCAGCCTCAGGACATCGAACACCGGGGAGCTGTTTTTT
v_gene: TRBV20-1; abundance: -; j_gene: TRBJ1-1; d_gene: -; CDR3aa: CSATDRKNTEAFF; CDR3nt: TGCAGTGCTACCGACAGAAAGAACACTGAAGCTTTCTTT
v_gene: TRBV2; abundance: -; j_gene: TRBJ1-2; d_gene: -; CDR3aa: CASSDQPEKNTF; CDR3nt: TGTGCCAGCAGTGATCAGCCAGAGAAAAACACCTTC
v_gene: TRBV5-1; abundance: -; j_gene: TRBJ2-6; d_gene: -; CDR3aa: CASSLRRTAMRAGANVLTF; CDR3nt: TGCGCCAGCAGCCTACGTCGTACGGCTATGAGAGCTGGGGCCAACGTCCTGACTTTC
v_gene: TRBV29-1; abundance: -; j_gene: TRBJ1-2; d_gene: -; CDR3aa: CSVDEGGAYGYTF; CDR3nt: TGCAGCGTTGACGAGGGGGGCGCCTATGGCTACACCTTC